What follows describes a single T cell receptor beta chain. The antigen is not known. The germline V gene has CDR1 SGHNT and CDR2 YYREEE (reference sequence). With 4 bases clipped from V and 4 bases from J, the junction kept 8 bases outside the gene matches. The CDR3 sequence is 16 residues long. Researchers used the Oncomine TCR Beta short-read assay to sequence DNA from cultured CD4+ T cells. TCRdb itself ran the PCR reads through MiXCR, one entry per CDR3 protein. Here the sample spans over 10,000 distinct CDR3 sequences, about 79% being singletons. This entry belongs to a study of vaccination and CD4 T cells after COVID-19. At the level of the study: Sampling that followed vaccination took place a median approximately 79 days after dose two, within a range of 14 to 241.

Indicated treatment: roughly ten-day PBMC culture with coronavirus spike peptide pools or control peptides (ViraFEST assay). The chain uses TRBV5-4 and TRBJ1-1, with 12 nucleotides matching TRBD1. The specimen was CD4+ T cells from blood, cultured in vitro. This sequence originates from a human donor who had recovered from COVID-19. The CDR3 region has the DNA TGTGCCAGCAGCACGGGGCCGGGACAGGGGGCCACTGAAGCTTTCTTT. It codes for CASSTGPGQGATEAFF.